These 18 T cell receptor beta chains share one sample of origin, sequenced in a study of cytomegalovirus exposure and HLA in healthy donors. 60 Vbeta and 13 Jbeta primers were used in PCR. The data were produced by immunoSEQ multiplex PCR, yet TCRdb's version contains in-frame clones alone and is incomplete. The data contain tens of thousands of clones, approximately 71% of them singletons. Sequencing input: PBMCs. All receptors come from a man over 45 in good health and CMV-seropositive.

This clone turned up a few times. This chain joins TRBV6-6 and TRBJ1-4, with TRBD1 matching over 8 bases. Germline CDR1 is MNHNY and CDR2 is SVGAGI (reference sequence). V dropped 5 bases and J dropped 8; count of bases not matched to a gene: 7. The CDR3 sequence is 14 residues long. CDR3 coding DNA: TGTGCCAGCAGTCTCCGACAGGGGAAGGAAAAACTGTTTTTT. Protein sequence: CASSLRQGKEKLFF.

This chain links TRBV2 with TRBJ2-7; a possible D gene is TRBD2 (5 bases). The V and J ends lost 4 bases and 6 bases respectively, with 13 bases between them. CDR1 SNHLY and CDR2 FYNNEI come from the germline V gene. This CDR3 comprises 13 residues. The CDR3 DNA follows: TGTGCCAGCAGTGCGAGGACTCTGGTCGAGCAGTACTTC. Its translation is CASSARTLVEQYF.

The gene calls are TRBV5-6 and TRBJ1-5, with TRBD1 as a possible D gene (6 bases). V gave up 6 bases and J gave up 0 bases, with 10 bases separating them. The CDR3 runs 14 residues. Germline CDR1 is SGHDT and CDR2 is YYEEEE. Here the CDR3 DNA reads TGTGCCAGCAAAACAGGGTATAGCAATCAGCCCCAGCATTTT. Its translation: CASKTGYSNQPQHF.

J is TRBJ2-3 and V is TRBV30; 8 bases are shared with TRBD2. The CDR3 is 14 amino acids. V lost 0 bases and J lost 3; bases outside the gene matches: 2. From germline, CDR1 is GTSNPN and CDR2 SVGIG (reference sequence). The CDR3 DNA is TGTGCCTGGAGTGTACCGGGGGGGACAGATACGCAGTATTTT. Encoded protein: CAWSVPGGTDTQYF.

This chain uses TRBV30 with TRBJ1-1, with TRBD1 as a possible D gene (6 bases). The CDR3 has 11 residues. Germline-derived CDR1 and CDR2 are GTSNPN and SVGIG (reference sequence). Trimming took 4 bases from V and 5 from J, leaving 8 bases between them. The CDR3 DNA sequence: TGTGCCTGGAAGGGGGGGACTGAAGCTTTCTTT. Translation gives CAWKGGTEAFF.

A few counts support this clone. CDR3 in amino acids: CASSPTGGVTEAFF. The CDR3 DNA reads TGTGCCAGCAGCCCTACAGGGGGCGTCACTGAAGCTTTCTTT. The rearrangement joins TRBV9 to TRBJ1-1; 9 bases fit TRBD1. The germline CDR1 and CDR2 sequences are SGDLS and YYNGEE. J gave up 4 bases and V 4 bases, and 5 bases lay outside the gene matches. This CDR3 comprises 14 residues.

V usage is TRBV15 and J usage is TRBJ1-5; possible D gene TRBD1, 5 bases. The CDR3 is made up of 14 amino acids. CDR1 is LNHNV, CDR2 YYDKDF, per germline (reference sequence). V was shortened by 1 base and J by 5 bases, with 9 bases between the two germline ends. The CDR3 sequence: CATSRAGAHQPQHF. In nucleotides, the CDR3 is TGTGCCACCAGCAGAGCTGGGGCTCATCAGCCCCAGCATTTT.

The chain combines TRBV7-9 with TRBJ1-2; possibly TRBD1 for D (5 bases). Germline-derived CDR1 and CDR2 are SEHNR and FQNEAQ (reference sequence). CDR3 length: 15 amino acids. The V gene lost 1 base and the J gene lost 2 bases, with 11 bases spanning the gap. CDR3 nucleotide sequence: TGTGCCAGCAGCTTAGTAGGGGAGGAGAACTATGGCTACACCTTC. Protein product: CASSLVGEENYGYTF.

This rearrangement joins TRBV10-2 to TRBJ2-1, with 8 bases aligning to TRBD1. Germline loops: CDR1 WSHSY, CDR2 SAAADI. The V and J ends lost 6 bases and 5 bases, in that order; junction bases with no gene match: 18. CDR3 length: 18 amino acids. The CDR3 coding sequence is TGCGCCAGCAGCAAGGGACCGGAGCAGGGGGCAATGCACAATGAGCAGTTCTTC. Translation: CASSKGPEQGAMHNEQFF.

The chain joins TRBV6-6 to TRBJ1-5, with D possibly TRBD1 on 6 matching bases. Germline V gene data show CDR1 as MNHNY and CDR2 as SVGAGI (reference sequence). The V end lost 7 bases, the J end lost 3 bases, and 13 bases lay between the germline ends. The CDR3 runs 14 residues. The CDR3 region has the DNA TGTGCCAGCACCACCCAGGGGTCCAATCAGCCCCAGCATTTT. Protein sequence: CASTTQGSNQPQHF.

For the CDR3, the DNA is TGTGCCAGCAGCGGGGGACAGGTATACAATGAGCAGTTCTTC. Encoded protein: CASSGGQVYNEQFF. This rearrangement joins TRBV11-2 to TRBJ2-1; 8 nucleotides line up with TRBD1. The ends lost 5 bases at V and 4 bases at J; junction bases unmatched: 4. This CDR3 comprises 14 residues. The V gene's germline CDR1 is SGHAT and CDR2 FQNNGV.

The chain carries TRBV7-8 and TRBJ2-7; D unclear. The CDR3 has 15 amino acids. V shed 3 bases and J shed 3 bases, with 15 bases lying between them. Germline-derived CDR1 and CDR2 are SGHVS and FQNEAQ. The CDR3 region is CASSFSSYEFYEQYF. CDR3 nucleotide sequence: TGTGCCAGCAGCTTTAGTAGTTACGAGTTCTACGAGCAGTACTTC.

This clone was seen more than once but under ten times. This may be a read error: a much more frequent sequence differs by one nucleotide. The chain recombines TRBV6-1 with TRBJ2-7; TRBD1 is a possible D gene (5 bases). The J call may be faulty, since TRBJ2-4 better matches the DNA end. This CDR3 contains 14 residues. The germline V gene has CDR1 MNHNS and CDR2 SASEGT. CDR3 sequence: CASSEAWGPHIQYF. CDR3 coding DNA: TGTGCCAGCAGTGAAGCGTGGGGCCCCCACATTCAGTACTTC.

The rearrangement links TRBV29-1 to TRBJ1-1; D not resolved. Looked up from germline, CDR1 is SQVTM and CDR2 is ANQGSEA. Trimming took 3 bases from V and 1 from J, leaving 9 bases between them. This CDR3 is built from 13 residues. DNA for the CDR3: TGCAGCGTTGAGGAGGGAGGGAACACTGAAGCTTTCTTT. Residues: CSVEEGGNTEAFF. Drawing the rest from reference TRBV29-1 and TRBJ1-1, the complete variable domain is SAVISQKPSRDICQRGTSLTIQCQVDSQVTMMFWYRQQPGQSLTLIATANQGSEATYESGFVIDKFPISRPNLTFSTLTVSNMSPEDSSIYLCSVEEGGNTEAFFGQGTRLTVV.

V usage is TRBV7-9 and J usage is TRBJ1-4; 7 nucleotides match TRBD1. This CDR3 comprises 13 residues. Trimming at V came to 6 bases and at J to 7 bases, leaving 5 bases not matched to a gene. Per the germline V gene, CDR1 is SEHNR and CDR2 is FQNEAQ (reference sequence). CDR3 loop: CASRGTVGEKLFF. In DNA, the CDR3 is TGTGCCAGCAGGGGGACAGTTGGTGAAAAACTGTTTTTT.

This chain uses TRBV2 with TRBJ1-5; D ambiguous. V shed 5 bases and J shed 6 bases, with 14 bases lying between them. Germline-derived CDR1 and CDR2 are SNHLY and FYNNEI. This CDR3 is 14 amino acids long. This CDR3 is CASSPGLGSQPQHF. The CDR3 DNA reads TGTGCCAGCAGTCCGGGCCTCGGGAGTCAGCCCCAGCATTTT.

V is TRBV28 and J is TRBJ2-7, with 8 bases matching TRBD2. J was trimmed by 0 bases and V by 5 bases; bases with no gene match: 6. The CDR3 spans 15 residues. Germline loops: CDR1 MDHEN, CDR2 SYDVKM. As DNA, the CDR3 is TGTGCCAGCAGTCCCATAGCGGGGAGCTCCTACGAGCAGTACTTC. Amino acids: CASSPIAGSSYEQYF. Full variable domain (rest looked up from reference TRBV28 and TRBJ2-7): DVKVTQSSRYLVKRTGEKVFLECVQDMDHENMFWYRQDPGLGLRLIYFSYDVKMKEKGDIPEGYSVSREKKERFSLILESASTNQTSMYLCASSPIAGSSYEQYFGPGTRLTVT.

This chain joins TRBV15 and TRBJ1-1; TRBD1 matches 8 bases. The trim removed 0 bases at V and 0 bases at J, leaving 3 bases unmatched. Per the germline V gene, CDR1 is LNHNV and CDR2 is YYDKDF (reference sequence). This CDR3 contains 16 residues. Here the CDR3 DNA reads TGTGCCACCAGCAGAGATCGGACAGGGCTGAACACTGAAGCTTTCTTT. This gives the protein CATSRDRTGLNTEAFF.